These 10 T cell receptor beta chains share one sample of origin, sequenced in a study of brain T cells in children with intractable seizures. Time point denoted: blood from clinic visit 5 months post-surgery; TSC patient then seizure free. Here immunoSEQ multiplex PCR was the method, and the copy in TCRdb shows in-frame clones only, minus some. The repertoire holds under 400,000 clones, with over 85% as singletons. Sample: peripheral blood, taken roughly 5 months after surgery. The receptors shown here come from a boy under two years old with tuberous sclerosis and intractable seizures.

Concerning this clone: This sample also contains other DNA sequences that code for the same CDR3. The chain couples TRBV27 to TRBJ1-2; D not resolved. The CDR3 length is 15 residues. The V gene lost 3 bases and the J gene lost 1 base, with 12 bases spanning the gap. CDR1 and CDR2 from the germline V gene are MNHEY and SMNVEV (reference sequence). The CDR3 protein is CASSLSGEGNYGYTF. The CDR3, as DNA: TGTGCCAGCAGTTTGTCAGGTGAAGGTAACTATGGCTACACCTTC.

The sample holds one count of this clone. The V call is TRBV6-1, the J call TRBJ1-2; the D is unclear. The germline V and J ends were trimmed by 3 bases and 7 bases, with 15 bases remaining between them. Germline V CDR1 and CDR2: MNHNS, SASEGT. CDR3 length: 14 residues. The CDR3 DNA reads as TGTGCCAGCAGTGATGAATGGGAGGGCGGTGGCTACACCTTC. Amino acids: CASSDEWEGGGYTF.

The genes are TRBV7-3 and TRBJ1-1; D may be TRBD1 (5 bases). Germline V gene lookup returns CDR1 SGHTA and CDR2 FQGTGA. The CDR3 contains 15 residues. V gave up 4 bases and J gave up 0 bases, with 12 bases separating them. DNA of the CDR3: TGTGCCAGCAGCTCCGTCGAGGGGATGAACACTGAAGCTTTCTTT. Translating it yields CASSSVEGMNTEAFF.

The sample holds a few counts of this clone. This rearrangement joins TRBV11-3 to TRBJ2-3; 9 bases are shared with TRBD2. The CDR3 extends over 15 amino acids. CDR1 and CDR2 (germline): SGHNT, YENEEA. Unmatched junction bases numbered 4, after V lost 2 bases and J lost 4 bases. CDR3 in DNA: TGTGCCAGCAGCTTATACAGCGGGGGGTCAGATACGCAGTATTTT. As protein: CASSLYSGGSDTQYF.

This clone was observed a single time. The rearrangement uses TRBV25-1 and TRBJ2-7, with a tentative D call TRBD2 (6 bases). The CDR3 contains 16 residues. Trimming stripped 7 bases from V and 0 bases from J, with 19 bases between. The germline CDR1 and CDR2 sequences are MGHDK and SYGVNS. CDR3 bases: TGTGCCAGCACCCCCACCGAGAGGAGGGACTCCTACGAGCAGTACTTC. Its protein product is CASTPTERRDSYEQYF.

V gene TRBV24-1 combines with J gene TRBJ2-1; maybe TRBD2 (5 bases). The V and J ends lost 3 bases and 0 bases respectively, with 11 bases between them. The CDR3 has 16 residues. Germline CDR1 reads KGHDR; CDR2 reads SFDVKD. This CDR3 is CATSDRTSGSYNEQFF. Here the CDR3 DNA reads TGTGCCACCAGTGATCGGACTTCCGGCTCCTACAATGAGCAGTTCTTC.

This sequence joins TRBV29-1 and TRBJ2-7; 9 positions match TRBD2. Looked up from germline, CDR1 is SQVTM and CDR2 is ANQGSEA. The CDR3 is 13 amino acids. The trim removed 4 bases at V and 4 bases at J, leaving 5 bases unmatched. In DNA, the CDR3 is TGCAGCGTTGGGGCGGGAGGGCCTTACGAGCAGTACTTC. It yields the protein CSVGAGGPYEQYF.

This clone was recorded once. The chain employs TRBV29-1 and TRBJ2-5; TRBD2 matches 10 bases. The CDR3 is 14 amino acids. Trimming cost V 1 base and J 2 bases; bases outside gene matches: 1. The V gene's germline CDR1 is SQVTM and CDR2 ANQGSEA. CDR3 nucleotide sequence: TGCAGCGTTGAAGTAGCGGGGGGTCAAGAGACCCAGTACTTC. Translation: CSVEVAGGQETQYF.

The chain links TRBV9 to TRBJ1-2; the D gene is possibly TRBD1 (6 bases). CDR3 length: 16 amino acids. Between the trimmed V and J ends, which lost 3 bases and 7 bases, there was a span of 22 bases. CDR1 is SGDLS, CDR2 YYNGEE, per germline. The CDR3 sequence is CASSDLGALLPSGYTF. CDR3 coding DNA: TGTGCCAGCAGCGATCTGGGGGCGTTGCTCCCTAGTGGCTACACCTTC.

The V call is TRBV11-2, the J call TRBJ2-3; D is unclear. CDR1 is SGHAT and CDR2 is FQNNGV in the germline V gene. V was cut by 1 base and J by 0 bases, with 11 bases left in between. The CDR3 is 16 amino acids. The CDR3, as DNA: TGTGCCAGCAGCTTAGGGATAAAACCTAGCACAGATACGCAGTATTTT. It specifies CASSLGIKPSTDTQYF. The full variable domain, in which reference TRBV11-2 and TRBJ2-3 provide the parts outside the CDR3, is EAGVAQSPRYKIIEKRQSVAFWCNPISGHATLYWYQQILGQGPKLLIQFQNNGVVDDSQLPKDRFSAERLKGVDSTLKIQPAKLEDSAVYLCASSLGIKPSTDTQYFGPGTRLTVL.